Following are 23 T cell receptor beta chains from one sample sequenced in a study of T cells in Graves' hyperthyroidism and ophthalmopathy. Amplified TCR beta CDR3 regions came from RNA transcripts. RT-PCR in the first round (using the HTBI primer set) targeted the TCR CDR3. TCRdb analysed the multiplex PCR reads with MiXCR anew, one entry per CDR3 protein. The sample yields 300,000 to 350,000 distinct CDR3 sequences, around 17% seen once. The source material was blood. These receptors all come from a young man with Graves' hyperthyroidism.

Many counts were recorded for this clonotype. The J gene is TRBJ1-2, the V gene TRBV5-6, with D uncertain. Germline V gives CDR1 SGHDT, CDR2 YYEEEE. Trimming shortened V by 1 base and J by 5 bases, and 9 bases separated the two germline ends. CDR3 length: 13 residues. This CDR3 is CASSLRGVYGYTF. CDR3 in DNA: TGTGCCAGCAGCTTGAGAGGCGTGTATGGCTACACCTTC.

This clonotype was seen only a few times. The chain links TRBV20-1 to TRBJ1-2; 8 nucleotides match TRBD1. The V gene's germline CDR1 is DFQATT and CDR2 SNEGSKA (reference sequence). The CDR3 spans 15 residues. Germline trimming cut 3 bases from V and 4 bases from J; bases unmatched to any gene: 10. CDR3: CSASPPGQVLYGYTF. The CDR3 nucleotides are TGCAGTGCTAGCCCGCCGGGACAGGTCCTCTATGGCTACACCTTC.

V and J are TRBV12-3 or TRBV12-4 and TRBJ2-3; 9 nucleotides align to TRBD1. Germline trimming cut 1 base from V and 3 bases from J; bases unmatched to any gene: 11. This CDR3 contains 18 residues. This chain's CDR3 is CASSLEGQGTPLTDTQYF. CDR3 DNA: TGTGCCAGCAGTTTAGAGGGACAGGGAACTCCCCTAACAGATACGCAGTATTTT.

The chain couples TRBV12-3 or TRBV12-4 to TRBJ2-5, with TRBD1 matching over 10 bases. This CDR3 contains 15 residues. V dropped 5 bases and J dropped 0; count of bases not matched to a gene: 3. The DNA of the CDR3 is TGTGCCAGCAGTCCGGGACAGGGGTACCAAGAGACCCAGTACTTC. Protein sequence: CASSPGQGYQETQYF.

This clonotype was picked up a small number of times. A read error is possible here, since a much larger clone lies one base away. The gene calls are TRBV11-3 and TRBJ2-1; the D gene is possibly TRBD2 (6 bases). CDR3 length equals 16 residues. Germline CDR1 reads SGHNT; CDR2 reads YENEEA. The CDR3 DNA sequence: TGTGCCAGCAGCTTATCGGGCGGGAACTCCTACGATGAGCAGTTCTTC. Its translation is CASSLSGGNSYDEQFF.

This clonotype showed up just a few times. This sequence joins TRBV10-2 and TRBJ2-7, with D possibly being TRBD2 (5 bases). With 6 bases removed from V and 3 bases from J, the gap between germline ends came to 12 bases. The CDR3 is 13 residues long. Looked up from germline, CDR1 is WSHSY and CDR2 is SAAADI. DNA of the CDR3: TGCGCCAGCAGAGGCCGGGAAAACTACGAGCAGTACTTC. As protein: CASRGRENYEQYF.

A word on this clonotype: This may be a read error, as it is one base from a much larger clone. The chain combines TRBV29-1 with TRBJ2-7; D unclear. Germline V CDR1 and CDR2: SQVTM, ANQGSEA. V lost 4 bases to trimming and J lost 4 bases, with 11 bases between them. The CDR3 sequence is 12 residues long. The CDR3 is CSVARYRYEQYF. Here the CDR3 DNA reads TGCAGCGTTGCCAGGTACCGATACGAGCAGTACTTC.

The sample holds many counts of this clonotype. V gene TRBV6-6 combines with J gene TRBJ2-3; 11 bases match TRBD2. The CDR3 runs to 16 residues. Germline V CDR1 and CDR2: MNHNY, SVGAGI (reference sequence). V lost 2 bases to trimming and J lost 5 bases; unmatched junction nucleotides: 6. CDR3 protein: CASSYGVAGGEDTQYF. CDR3 DNA: TGTGCCAGCAGTTACGGAGTAGCGGGAGGGGAAGATACGCAGTATTTT.

This clonotype was observed a few times. The chain uses TRBV19 and TRBJ2-3; D gene ambiguous. Germline V CDR1 and CDR2: LNHDA, SQIVND (reference sequence). Trimming took 6 bases from V and 0 from J, leaving 7 bases between them. This CDR3 is built from 13 residues. CDR3 nucleotide sequence: TGTGCCAGTAGAGTCTCTAGCACAGATACGCAGTATTTT. The encoded protein is CASRVSSTDTQYF.

A word on this clonotype: This may stem from a read error, because a much larger clone lies one nucleotide away. The rearrangement uses TRBV2 and TRBJ2-7, with a weak D call TRBD1 (6 bases). The CDR3 runs 11 residues. Germline-derived CDR1 and CDR2 are SNHLY and FYNNEI. The CDR3 region has the DNA TGTGACAGGGCGCTCAACTACGAGCAGTACTTC. This translates into CDRALNYEQYF.

This clonotype has a count of ten or more. V is TRBV12-3 or TRBV12-4 and J is TRBJ2-5; 9 bases align to TRBD1. There are 16 residues in the CDR3. The junction had 7 bases not matched to a gene; V was cut back by 0 bases and J by 5 bases. The CDR3 DNA reads as TGTGCCAGCAGTTTAGCACCCCCGGGGACAGGGGAGACCCAGTACTTC. Protein product: CASSLAPPGTGETQYF.

V usage is TRBV9 and J usage is TRBJ2-5; 11 bases are a match to TRBD2. Trimming cost V 4 bases and J 6 bases; bases outside gene matches: 14. The CDR3 is made up of 17 amino acids. CDR1 SGDLS and CDR2 YYNGEE come from the germline V gene. Here the CDR3 reads CASSQSPGTSGRKTQYF. The CDR3 region has the DNA TGTGCCAGCAGCCAATCTCCCGGGACTAGCGGTCGTAAGACCCAGTACTTC.

The chain has TRBV28 and TRBJ1-1, with 7 bases matching TRBD1. Trimming took 7 bases from V and 1 from J; bases not matched to a gene: 9. The germline V gene has CDR1 MDHEN and CDR2 SYDVKM. The CDR3 runs to 15 residues. The CDR3 nucleotides read TGTGCCAGCAACCTCCGGGACAGCTGGAACACTGAAGCTTTCTTT. Amino acids: CASNLRDSWNTEAFF.

This clonotype was observed at least ten times. This sequence joins TRBV12-3 or TRBV12-4 and TRBJ2-3; D not resolved. This CDR3 has 13 amino acids. The V end was cut by 4 bases, the J end by 4 bases, with 9 bases between. The CDR3 bases are TGTGCCAGCAGTTCCTATGGCGCAGATACGCAGTATTTT. Its protein is CASSSYGADTQYF.

This clonotype has just a few counts. The gene calls are TRBV18 and TRBJ2-2, with a possible D match to TRBD1 (6 bases). The V end was cut by 1 base, the J end by 4 bases, with 16 bases between. The CDR3 extends over 17 amino acids. CDR1 and CDR2 (germline): KGHSH, LQKENI. DNA of the CDR3: TGTGCCAGCTCACCACTTCAGGGGTCAGGGACCACCGGGGAGCTGTTTTTT. Protein: CASSPLQGSGTTGELFF.

This clonotype has a handful of counts. The chain has TRBV19 and TRBJ1-4, with TRBD1 as a possible D gene (5 bases). Per germline, CDR1 LNHDA and CDR2 SQIVND (reference sequence). The CDR3 spans 10 residues. Trimming shortened V by 8 bases and J by 13 bases, and 11 bases separated the two germline ends. The CDR3 sequence is CASRGIRLFF. The CDR3 DNA follows: TGTGCCAGTCGGGGGATCCGACTGTTTTTT.

As for this clonotype: The junction shows a germline mismatch at one end, possibly a read error. The chain recombines TRBV13 with TRBJ2-7; the D is unclear. Germline-derived CDR1 and CDR2 are PRHDT and FYEKMQ (reference sequence). CDR3 length: 12 residues. The CDR3 region has the DNA TGTGCCAACAGCTACAGACCCTACGAGCAGTACTTC. Protein sequence: CANSYRPYEQYF.

This clonotype has more than one count but fewer than ten. This sequence joins TRBV10-2 and TRBJ2-5, with TRBD2 matching 7 bases. The CDR3 is 17 amino acids. Germline CDR1 is WSHSY and CDR2 is SAAADI. J gave up 2 bases and V 0 bases, and 9 bases lay outside the gene matches. This CDR3 is CASSESMWEGVQETQYF. CDR3 DNA: TGCGCCAGCAGTGAGTCAATGTGGGAGGGAGTACAAGAGACCCAGTACTTC.

This chain joins TRBV3-1 and TRBJ1-5; no reliable D call. Germline V lookup: CDR1 LGHDT, CDR2 YNNKEL (reference sequence). Trimming left V 1 base short and J 2 bases short, with 12 bases between. The CDR3 is 16 amino acids. CDR3 amino acids: CASSQGTEGGNQPQHF. In DNA form, the CDR3 reads TGTGCCAGCAGCCAAGGGACCGAGGGTGGCAATCAGCCCCAGCATTTT. The whole variable domain, filled in from reference TRBV3-1 and TRBJ1-5, reads DTAVSQTPKYLVTQMGNDKSIKCEQNLGHDTMYWYKQDSKKFLKIMFSYNNKELIINETVPNRFSPKSPDKAHLNLHINSLELGDSAVYFCASSQGTEGGNQPQHFGDGTRLSIL.

The J gene is TRBJ2-7, the V gene TRBV29-1, with D unclear. The germline CDR1 and CDR2 sequences are SQVTM and ANQGSEA. This CDR3 has 10 residues. V lost 4 bases, J lost 4 bases, and 5 bases lay in between. For the CDR3, the DNA is TGCAGCGTTGCGGAATACGAGCAGTACTTC. It specifies CSVAEYEQYF.

This clonotype was seen a few times. The rearrangement joins TRBV7-3 to TRBJ2-1, with D unclear. Trimming shortened V by 2 bases and J by 7 bases, and 9 bases separated the two germline ends. The length of the CDR3 is 13 residues. Germline lookup yields CDR1 SGHTA and CDR2 FQGTGA. CDR3 loop: CASSLVYGNEQFF. In DNA, the CDR3 is TGTGCCAGCAGCTTAGTTTACGGGAATGAGCAGTTCTTC. Based on the CDR3 plus reference TRBV7-3 and TRBJ2-1, the full variable domain is GAGVSQTPSNKVTEKGKYVELRCDPISGHTALYWYRQSLGQGPEFLIYFQGTGAADDSGLPNDRFFAVRPEGSVSTLKIQRTERGDSAVYLCASSLVYGNEQFFGPGTRLTVL.

This clonotype was detected ten times or more. This sequence joins TRBV7-2 and TRBJ1-1; possible D gene TRBD1, 5 bases. The CDR3 runs to 13 residues. The V end was cut by 3 bases, the J end by 4 bases, with 9 bases between. Germline loops: CDR1 SGHTA, CDR2 FQGNSA. The CDR3: CASSFLGTTEAFF. CDR3 nucleotides: TGTGCCAGCAGCTTTCTGGGGACCACTGAAGCTTTCTTT. The full variable domain, its missing parts supplied by reference TRBV7-2 and TRBJ1-1, is GAGVSQSPSNKVTEKGKDVELRCDPISGHTALYWYRQSLGQGLEFLIYFQGNSAPDKSGLPSDRFSAERTGGSVSTLTIQRTQQEDSAVYLCASSFLGTTEAFFGQGTRLTVV.

This clonotype was counted many times. CDR3 in DNA: TGTGCCAGCAGTCTCACAGGGGGCGAGGGTGAAGCTTTCTTT. Its protein product is CASSLTGGEGEAFF. The chain joins TRBV28 to TRBJ1-1; 9 positions match TRBD1. The CDR3 covers 14 residues. The trim removed 5 bases at V and 7 bases at J, leaving 8 bases unmatched. Germline V CDR1 and CDR2: MDHEN, SYDVKM.